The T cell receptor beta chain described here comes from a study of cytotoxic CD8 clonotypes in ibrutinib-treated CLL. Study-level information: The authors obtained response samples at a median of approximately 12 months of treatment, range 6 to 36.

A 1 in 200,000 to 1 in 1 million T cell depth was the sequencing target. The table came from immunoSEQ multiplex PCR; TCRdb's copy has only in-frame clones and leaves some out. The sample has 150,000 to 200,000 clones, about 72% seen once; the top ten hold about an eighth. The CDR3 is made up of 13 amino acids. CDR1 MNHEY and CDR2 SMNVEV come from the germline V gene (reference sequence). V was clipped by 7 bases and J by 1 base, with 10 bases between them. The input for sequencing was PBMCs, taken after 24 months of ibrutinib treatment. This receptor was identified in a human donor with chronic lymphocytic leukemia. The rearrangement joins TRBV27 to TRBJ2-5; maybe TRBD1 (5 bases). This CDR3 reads CASKYRFQETQYF. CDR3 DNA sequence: TGTGCCAGCAAATACAGGTTCCAAGAGACCCAGTACTTC.